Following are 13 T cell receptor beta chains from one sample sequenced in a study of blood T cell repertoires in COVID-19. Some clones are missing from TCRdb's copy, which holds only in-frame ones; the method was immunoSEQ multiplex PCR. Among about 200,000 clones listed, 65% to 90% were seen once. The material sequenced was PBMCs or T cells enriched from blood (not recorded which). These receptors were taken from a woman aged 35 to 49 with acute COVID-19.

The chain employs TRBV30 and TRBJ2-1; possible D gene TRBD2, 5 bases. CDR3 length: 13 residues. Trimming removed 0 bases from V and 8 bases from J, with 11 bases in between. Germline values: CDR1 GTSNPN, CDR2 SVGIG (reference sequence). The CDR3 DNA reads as TGTGCCTGGAGTGTACTTAGCGCCCATGAGCAGTTCTTC. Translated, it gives CAWSVLSAHEQFF.

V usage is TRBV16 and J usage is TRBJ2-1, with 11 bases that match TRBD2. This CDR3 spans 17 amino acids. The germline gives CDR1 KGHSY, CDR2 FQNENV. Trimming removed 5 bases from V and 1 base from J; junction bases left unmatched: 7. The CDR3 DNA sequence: TGTGCCAGCAGCGCCCGACTAGCGGGACCTTCCTACAATGAGCAGTTCTTC. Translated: CASSARLAGPSYNEQFF.

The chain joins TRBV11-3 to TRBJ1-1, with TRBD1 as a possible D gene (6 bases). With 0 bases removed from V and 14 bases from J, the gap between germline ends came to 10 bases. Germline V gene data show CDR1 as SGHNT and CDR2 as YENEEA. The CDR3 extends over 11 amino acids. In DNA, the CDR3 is TGTGCCAGCAGCTTAGACCAGGGGACCTTCTTT. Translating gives CASSLDQGTFF. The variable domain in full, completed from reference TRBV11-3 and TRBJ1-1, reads EAGVVQSPRYKIIEKKQPVAFWCNPISGHNTLYWYLQNLGQGPELLIRYENEEAVDDSQLPKDRFSAERLKGVDSTLKIQPAELGDSAVYLCASSLDQGTFFGQGTRLTVV.

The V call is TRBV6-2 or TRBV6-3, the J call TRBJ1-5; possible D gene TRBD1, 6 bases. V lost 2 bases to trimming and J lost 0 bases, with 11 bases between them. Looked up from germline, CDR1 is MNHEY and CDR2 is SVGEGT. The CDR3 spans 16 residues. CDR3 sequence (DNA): TGTGCCAGCAGTTACGCAGGGGTGGATAGCAATCAGCCCCAGCATTTT. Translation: CASSYAGVDSNQPQHF.

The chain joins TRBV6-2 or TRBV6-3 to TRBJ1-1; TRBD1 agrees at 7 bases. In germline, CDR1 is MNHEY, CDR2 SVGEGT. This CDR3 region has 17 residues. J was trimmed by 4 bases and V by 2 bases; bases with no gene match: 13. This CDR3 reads CASSYDRDSDVGTEAFF. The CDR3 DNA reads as TGTGCCAGCAGTTACGACAGGGATTCGGATGTGGGCACTGAAGCTTTCTTT.

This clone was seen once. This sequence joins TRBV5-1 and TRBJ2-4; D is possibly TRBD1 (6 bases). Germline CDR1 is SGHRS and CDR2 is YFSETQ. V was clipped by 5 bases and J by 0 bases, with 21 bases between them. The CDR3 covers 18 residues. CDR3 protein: CASRQGPGTNEAKNIQYF. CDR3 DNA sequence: TGCGCCAGCAGACAGGGACCCGGAACTAACGAAGCCAAAAACATTCAGTACTTC.

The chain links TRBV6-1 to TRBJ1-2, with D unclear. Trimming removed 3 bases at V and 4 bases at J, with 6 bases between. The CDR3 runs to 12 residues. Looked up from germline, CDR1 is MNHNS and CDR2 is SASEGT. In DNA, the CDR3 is TGTGCCAGCAGTGACAGGTCCTATGGCTACACCTTC. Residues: CASSDRSYGYTF.

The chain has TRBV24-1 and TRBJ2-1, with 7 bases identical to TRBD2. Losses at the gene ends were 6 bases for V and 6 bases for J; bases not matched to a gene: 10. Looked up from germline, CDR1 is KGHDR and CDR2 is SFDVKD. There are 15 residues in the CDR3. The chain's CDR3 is CATSLGVAGINEQFF. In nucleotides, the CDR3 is TGTGCCACCAGTCTTGGGGTAGCGGGTATCAATGAGCAGTTCTTC.

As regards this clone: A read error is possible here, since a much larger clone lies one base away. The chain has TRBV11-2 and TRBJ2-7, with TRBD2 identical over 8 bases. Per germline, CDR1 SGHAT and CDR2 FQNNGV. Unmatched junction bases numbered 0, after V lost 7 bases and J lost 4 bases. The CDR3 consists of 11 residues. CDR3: CASKREYEQYF. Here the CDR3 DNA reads TGTGCCAGCAAGCGGGAGTACGAGCAGTACTTC. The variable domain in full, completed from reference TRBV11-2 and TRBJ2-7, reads EAGVAQSPRYKIIEKRQSVAFWCNPISGHATLYWYQQILGQGPKLLIQFQNNGVVDDSQLPKDRFSAERLKGVDSTLKIQPAKLEDSAVYLCASKREYEQYFGPGTRLTVT.

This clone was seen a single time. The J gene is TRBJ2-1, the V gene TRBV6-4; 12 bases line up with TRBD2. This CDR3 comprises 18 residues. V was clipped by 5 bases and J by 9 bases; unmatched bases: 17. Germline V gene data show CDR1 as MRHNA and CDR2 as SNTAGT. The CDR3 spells CASSQGISLAGGPGEQFF. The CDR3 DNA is TGTGCCAGCAGTCAAGGAATCTCCCTAGCGGGAGGGCCCGGTGAGCAGTTCTTC.

CDR3: CASSPRMDQPQHF. CDR3 nucleotides: TGTGCCAGCTCGCCTAGGATGGATCAGCCCCAGCATTTT. The V call is TRBV18, the J call TRBJ1-5; no definite D call. Trimming cost V 6 bases and J 5 bases, with 11 bases left between them. The V gene's germline CDR1 is KGHSH and CDR2 LQKENI. The CDR3 consists of 13 residues.

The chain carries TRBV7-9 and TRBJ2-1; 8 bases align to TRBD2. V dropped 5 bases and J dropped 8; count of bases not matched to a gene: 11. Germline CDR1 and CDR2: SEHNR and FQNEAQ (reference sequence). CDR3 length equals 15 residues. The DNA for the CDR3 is TGTGCCAGCAGCCCATATCCGGGACTAGTCTATGAGCAGTTCTTC. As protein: CASSPYPGLVYEQFF.

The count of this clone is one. In DNA form, the CDR3 reads TGTGCCAGCAGCTTACCGGCACGGGGCACTGAAGCTTTCTTT. This gives the protein CASSLPARGTEAFF. The rearrangement joins TRBV7-3 to TRBJ1-1; D gene uncertain. CDR1 and CDR2 from the germline V gene are SGHTA and FQGTGA. This CDR3 region has 14 residues. The germline V and J ends were trimmed by 2 bases and 4 bases, with 11 bases remaining between them.